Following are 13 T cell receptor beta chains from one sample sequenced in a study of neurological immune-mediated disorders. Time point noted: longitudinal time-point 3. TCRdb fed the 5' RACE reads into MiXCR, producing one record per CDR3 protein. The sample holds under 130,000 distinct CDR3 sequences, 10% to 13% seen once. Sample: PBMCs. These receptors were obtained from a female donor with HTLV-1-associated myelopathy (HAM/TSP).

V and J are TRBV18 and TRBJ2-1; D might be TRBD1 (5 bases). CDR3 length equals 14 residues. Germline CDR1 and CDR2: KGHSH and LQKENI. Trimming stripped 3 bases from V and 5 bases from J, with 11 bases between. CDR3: CASSPARQNNEQFF. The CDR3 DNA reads TGTGCCAGCTCACCCGCGCGACAGAACAATGAGCAGTTCTTC.

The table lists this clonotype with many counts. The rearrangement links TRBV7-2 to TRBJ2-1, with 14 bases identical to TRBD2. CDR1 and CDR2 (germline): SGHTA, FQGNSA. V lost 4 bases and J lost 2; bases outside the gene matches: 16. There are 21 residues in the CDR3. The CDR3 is CASSSPLPGLAGGKAYNEQFF. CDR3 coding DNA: TGTGCCAGCAGCTCACCCCTCCCCGGACTAGCGGGGGGAAAAGCCTACAATGAGCAGTTCTTC.

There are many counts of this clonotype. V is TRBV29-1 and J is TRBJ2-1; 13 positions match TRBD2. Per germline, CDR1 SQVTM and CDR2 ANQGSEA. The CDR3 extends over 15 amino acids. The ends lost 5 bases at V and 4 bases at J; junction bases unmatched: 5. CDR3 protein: CSVQTTSGGYNEQFF. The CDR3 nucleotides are TGCAGCGTTCAGACGACTAGCGGGGGGTACAATGAGCAGTTCTTC.

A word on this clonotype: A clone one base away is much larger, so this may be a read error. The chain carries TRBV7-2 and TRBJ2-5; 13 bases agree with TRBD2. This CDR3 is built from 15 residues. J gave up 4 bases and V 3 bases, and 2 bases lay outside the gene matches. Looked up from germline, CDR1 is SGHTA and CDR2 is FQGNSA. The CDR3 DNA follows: TGTGCCAGCAGCTTTGGACTAGCGGGGGTAGAGACCCAGTACTTC. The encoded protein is CASSFGLAGVETQYF.

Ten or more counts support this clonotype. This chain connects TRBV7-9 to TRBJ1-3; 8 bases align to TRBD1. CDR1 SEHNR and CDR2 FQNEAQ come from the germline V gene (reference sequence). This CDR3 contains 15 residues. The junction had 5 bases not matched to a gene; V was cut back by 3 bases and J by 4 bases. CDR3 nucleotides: TGTGCCAGCAGCTTCTCAGGGGGCCTCGGAAACACCATATATTTT. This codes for CASSFSGGLGNTIYF.

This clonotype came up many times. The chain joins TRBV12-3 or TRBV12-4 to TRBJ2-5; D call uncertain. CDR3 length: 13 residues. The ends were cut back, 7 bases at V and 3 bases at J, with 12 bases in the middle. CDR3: CASTELPKETQYF. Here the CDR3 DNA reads TGTGCCAGCACCGAGTTACCGAAAGAGACCCAGTACTTC.

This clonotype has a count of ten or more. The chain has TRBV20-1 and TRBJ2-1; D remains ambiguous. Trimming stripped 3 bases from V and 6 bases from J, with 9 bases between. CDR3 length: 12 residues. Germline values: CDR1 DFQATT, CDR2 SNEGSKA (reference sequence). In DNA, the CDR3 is TGCAGTGCTAGTTTTTTATCCAATGAGCAGTTCTTC. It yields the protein CSASFLSNEQFF.

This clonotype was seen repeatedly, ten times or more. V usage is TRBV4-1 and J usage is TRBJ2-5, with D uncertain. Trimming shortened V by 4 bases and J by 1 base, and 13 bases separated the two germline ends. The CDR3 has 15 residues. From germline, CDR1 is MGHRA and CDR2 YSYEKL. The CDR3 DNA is TGCGCCAGCAGCCCCTTCGGACGTACCCAAGAGACCCAGTACTTC. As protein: CASSPFGRTQETQYF.

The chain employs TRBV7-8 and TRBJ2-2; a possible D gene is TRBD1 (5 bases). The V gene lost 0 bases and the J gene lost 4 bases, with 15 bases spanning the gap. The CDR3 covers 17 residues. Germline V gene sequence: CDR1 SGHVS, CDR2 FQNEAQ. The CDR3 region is CASSLAGQGITTGELFF. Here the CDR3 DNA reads TGTGCCAGCAGCTTAGCCGGGCAGGGAATAACCACCGGGGAGCTGTTTTTT. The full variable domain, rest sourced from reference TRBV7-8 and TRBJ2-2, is GAGVSQSPRYKVAKRGQDVALRCDPISGHVSLFWYQQALGQGPEFLTYFQNEAQLDKSGLPSDRFFAERPEGSVSTLKIQRTQQEDSAVYLCASSLAGQGITTGELFFGEGSRLTVL.

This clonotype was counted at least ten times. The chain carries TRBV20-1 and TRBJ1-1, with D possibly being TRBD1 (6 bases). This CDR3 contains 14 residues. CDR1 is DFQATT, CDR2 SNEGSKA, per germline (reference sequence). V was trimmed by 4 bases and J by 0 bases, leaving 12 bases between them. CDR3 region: CSAILGTMNTEAFF. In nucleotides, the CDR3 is TGCAGTGCTATCCTCGGGACAATGAACACTGAAGCTTTCTTT.

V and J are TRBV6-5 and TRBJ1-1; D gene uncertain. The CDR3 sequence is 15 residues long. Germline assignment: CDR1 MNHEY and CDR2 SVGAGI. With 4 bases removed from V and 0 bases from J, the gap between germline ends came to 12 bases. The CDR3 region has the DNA TGTGCCAGCAGTTCCTCGGCCGGAATGAACACTGAAGCTTTCTTT. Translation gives CASSSSAGMNTEAFF.

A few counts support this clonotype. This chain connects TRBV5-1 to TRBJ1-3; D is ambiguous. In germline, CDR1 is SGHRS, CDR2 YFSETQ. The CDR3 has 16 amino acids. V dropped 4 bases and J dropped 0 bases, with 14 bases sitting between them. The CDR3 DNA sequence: TGCGCCAGCAGCGTGGGTTCATCGAACTCTGGAAACACCATATATTTT. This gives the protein CASSVGSSNSGNTIYF.

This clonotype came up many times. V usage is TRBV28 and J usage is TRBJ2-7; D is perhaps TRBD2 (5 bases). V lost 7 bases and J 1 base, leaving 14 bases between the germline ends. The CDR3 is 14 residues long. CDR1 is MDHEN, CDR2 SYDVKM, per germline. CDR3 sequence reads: CASTGKSTSYEQYF. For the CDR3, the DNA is TGTGCCAGCACCGGGAAGTCTACGTCCTACGAGCAGTACTTC.